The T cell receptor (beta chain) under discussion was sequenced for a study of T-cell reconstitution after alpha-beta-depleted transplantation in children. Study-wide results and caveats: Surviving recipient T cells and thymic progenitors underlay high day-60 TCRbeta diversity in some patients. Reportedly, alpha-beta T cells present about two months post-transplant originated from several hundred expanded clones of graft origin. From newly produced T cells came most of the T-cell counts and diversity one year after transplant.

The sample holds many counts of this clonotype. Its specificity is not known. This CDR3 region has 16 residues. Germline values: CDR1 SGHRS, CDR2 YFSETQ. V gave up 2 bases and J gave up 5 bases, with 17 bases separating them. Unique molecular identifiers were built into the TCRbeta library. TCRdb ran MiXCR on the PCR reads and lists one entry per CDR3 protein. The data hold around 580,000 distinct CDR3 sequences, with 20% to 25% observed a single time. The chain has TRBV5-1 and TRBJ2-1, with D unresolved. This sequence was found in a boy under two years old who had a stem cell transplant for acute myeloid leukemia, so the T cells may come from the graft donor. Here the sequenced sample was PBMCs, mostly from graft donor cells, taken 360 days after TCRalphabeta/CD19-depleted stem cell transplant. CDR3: CASSLRTPVVDNEQFF. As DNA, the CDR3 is TGCGCCAGCAGCTTACGGACGCCCGTCGTAGACAATGAGCAGTTCTTC.